This paragraph covers one T cell receptor beta chain sequence. Its antigen target is currently unknown. No clone much larger than this one lies a single base away; base qualities are absent. After removal of 0 bases from V and 10 bases from J, the junction retains 1 base not matched to a gene. Taken from cysteine to phenylalanine, the CDR3 has 12 residues. Only the CDR3 part of the read is kept: 36 bases, read in frame from the first base. CDR1 and CDR2 were assigned from the germline V gene as SNHLY and FYNNEI. The sample is drawn from a study of T cell responses to AZD1222 COVID-19 vaccine (dated by TCRdb to the early 2020s). Turning to the overall study: AZD1222 recipients given second doses at about 4 weeks or at about 12 weeks were pooled, since spike-specific TCR depth and breadth were not found to differ between the two schedules. A total of 230 to 250 trial participants underwent TCR sequencing, of whom about 200 had received two doses of AZD1222 and 26 had received two doses of the MenACWY control vaccine. Trial participants were enrolled by age into 18-55, 56-69 and 70-plus year subgroups, with approximately 160, 26 and 62 TCR-sequenced participants respectively.

The CDR3 regions of human TCRbeta chains were subjected to immunosequencing. Turning to the authors' computational methods: TCRs in the repertoires were matched against a reference library of SARS-CoV-2-specific TCRs that had been generated with the MIRA antigen-specificity platform. Breadth was defined as the fraction of unique TCRs that were SARS-CoV-2-associated, and depth was defined as the fraction of total T cells that were SARS-CoV-2-associated. Each spike-specific TCR was assigned to its reactive spike region and to a CD4 or CD8 class using the MIRA data. Log10-transformed breadth and depth values were compared by one-way ANOVA with Sidak's multiple comparisons tests. The table was pulled from immuneACCESS by TCRdb, which kept in-frame rearrangements only. Such tables lose some clones; where checked, under half of the loss comes from unresolved V genes, and the rest has no known cause. The DNA gave D and trimming, while V, J and clone size come from that table. The sample contains some 120,000 clones, 80% to 90% of them found a single time. About 5% of the sample rests with the top ten.

In light of the paper, this sample's time point label describes: baseline before first vaccination. Vaccinee samples came from UK trials COV001 and COV002, including a single-blind randomized controlled phase 2/3 trial of AZD1222 (ChAdOx1 nCoV-19) in healthy adults. For TCRbeta chain sequencing, PBMC samples were collected from trial participants at day 0 and at day 28 after the second dose. Overall results and qualifications from the work: Epitopes outside the regions mutated in the B.1.351 and B.1.1.7 variants were reportedly recognized by nearly half of the unique spike-specific TCRs. Only a handful of AZD1222 recipients were SARS-CoV-2 seropositive at baseline, limiting conclusions about previously exposed vaccinees. The vaccine-associated CD4 TCRs covered the entire spike protein, and the dominant responses fell in regions 160-218 and 743-854. Because no day 14 peak-response samples were available, the repertoires could be characterized only after the peak T cell response. Participants were mostly white British, with more females than males. The authors suggested clonal diversity may have been underestimated. After two AZD1222 doses, spike-specific TCR breadth and depth were significantly higher than at day 0 and than in MenACWY recipients. The 56-69-year group was small, and its depth increase did not reach significance, likely because of low power.

This material consisted of peripheral blood, taken on day 0 of AZD1222 vaccination. In this chain, TRBV2 is recombined with TRBJ2-3, with 7 bases aligning to TRBD2. This sequence was found in an adult in good health. In nucleotides, the sequence is TGTGCCAGCAGTGAAGCGGGGGGGGCGCAGTATTTT. Translated, it gives CASSEAGGAQYF.